Below are 18 T cell receptor beta chains sequenced from a single sample in a study of blood T cell repertoires in COVID-19. Generated by immunoSEQ multiplex PCR, the TCRdb table keeps only in-frame clones and is missing some. The sample yields about 130,000 clones, around 86% seen once. The sequencing sample was made of peripheral blood. These receptors were obtained from a woman aged 45-60 years who had recovered from COVID-19.

CDR3 DNA sequence: TGTGCCACTCGTGAGGGGGTCCTCTCTGGAAACACCATATATTTT. Its protein product is CATREGVLSGNTIYF. V and J are TRBV19 and TRBJ1-3, with a weak D call TRBD1 (6 bases). The CDR3 spans 15 residues. V gave up 10 bases and J gave up 0 bases, with 16 bases separating them. Germline CDR1 and CDR2: LNHDA and SQIVND (reference sequence).

The V gene is TRBV3-1 (or the pseudogene TRBV3-2), the J gene TRBJ1-4, with D hard to call. Germline values: CDR1 LGHDT, CDR2 YNNKEL (reference sequence). The CDR3 spans 12 residues. Trimming removed 3 bases from V and 7 bases from J, with 6 bases in between. CDR3 sequence reads: CASSHRGEKLFF. Written as DNA, the CDR3 is TGTGCCAGCAGCCATCGGGGTGAAAAACTGTTTTTT.

This clone was picked up a small number of times. The chain is built from TRBV30 and TRBJ1-5; D is unresolved. Germline loops: CDR1 GTSNPN, CDR2 SVGIG (reference sequence). Deletions cut 5 bases from V and 6 bases from J, with 14 bases between. CDR3 length: 13 residues. The CDR3: CAWGRAGSQPQHF. Written as DNA, the CDR3 is TGTGCCTGGGGTCGGGCGGGAAGTCAGCCCCAGCATTTT.

This clone was observed a single time. This chain uses TRBV5-5 with TRBJ2-2; no firm D call. V dropped 5 bases and J dropped 10 bases, with 12 bases sitting between them. CDR1 is SGHKS, CDR2 YYEKEE, per germline (reference sequence). CDR3 length equals 12 residues. CDR3 sequence: CASSPDFLELFF. The CDR3 DNA is TGTGCCAGCAGTCCAGACTTTTTGGAGCTGTTTTTT.

The V call is TRBV29-1, the J call TRBJ1-2; D is uncertain. The CDR3 extends over 12 amino acids. Trimming pared 6 bases from V and 2 bases from J, leaving 10 bases between. The germline CDR1 and CDR2 sequences are SQVTM and ANQGSEA. The CDR3 nucleotides read TGCAGCGTCGAAACAGAGAACTATGGCTACACCTTC. Encoded protein: CSVETENYGYTF.

The CDR3 DNA reads as TGTGCCATCAGTGAGTCGCTAGGGGTGGGGAACACTGAAGCTTTCTTT. Its protein is CAISESLGVGNTEAFF. J is TRBJ1-1 and V is TRBV10-3; D may be TRBD1 (5 bases). The germline V gene has CDR1 ENHRY and CDR2 SYGVKD. Trimming took 0 bases from V and 1 from J, leaving 12 bases between them. This CDR3 is built from 16 residues.

This chain joins TRBV5-6 and TRBJ2-3; 7 positions agree with TRBD1. The germline gives CDR1 SGHDT, CDR2 YYEEEE. The V and J ends lost 1 base and 4 bases, in that order; junction bases with no gene match: 3. This CDR3 comprises 14 residues. The CDR3 spells CASSLWQGADTQYF. CDR3 DNA: TGTGCCAGCAGCTTGTGGCAGGGGGCAGATACGCAGTATTTT. Drawing the rest from reference TRBV5-6 and TRBJ2-3, the complete variable domain is DAGVTQSPTHLIKTRGQQVTLRCSPKSGHDTVSWYQQALGQGPQFIFQYYEEEERQRGNFPDRFSGHQFPNYSSELNVNALLLGDSALYLCASSLWQGADTQYFGPGTRLTVL.

This chain joins TRBV9 and TRBJ1-3, with 8 bases lining up with TRBD1. Germline CDR1 reads SGDLS; CDR2 reads YYNGEE. The CDR3 contains 16 residues. J gave up 1 base and V 0 bases, and 3 bases lay outside the gene matches. CDR3 loop: CASSVAHRGSGNTIYF. The DNA of the CDR3 is TGTGCCAGCAGCGTAGCGCACAGGGGGTCTGGAAACACCATATATTTT.

The rearrangement links TRBV12-3 or TRBV12-4 to TRBJ2-2; D call uncertain. The ends were cut back, 4 bases at V and 6 bases at J, with 6 bases in the middle. The CDR3 contains 12 residues. CDR3 bases: TGTGCCAGCAGTTACACCCCCGGGGAGCTGTTTTTT. Residues: CASSYTPGELFF.

The J gene is TRBJ1-5, the V gene TRBV30, with D maybe TRBD1 (5 bases). V lost 4 bases and J 9 bases, leaving 13 bases between the germline ends. Germline V CDR1 and CDR2: GTSNPN, SVGIG (reference sequence). The CDR3 runs to 12 residues. The CDR3: CAWNNGGPPQHF. The CDR3 bases are TGTGCCTGGAACAACGGGGGTCCGCCCCAGCATTTT.

The chain links TRBV14 to TRBJ2-5; 7 bases agree with TRBD1. Germline V gives CDR1 SGHDN, CDR2 FVKESK. The CDR3 totals 15 residues. Losses at the gene ends were 5 bases for V and 2 bases for J; bases not matched to a gene: 8. DNA of the CDR3: TGTGCCAGCAGCGTTGGGACAGTTTTTCAAGAGACCCAGTACTTC. Protein sequence: CASSVGTVFQETQYF.

The chain is built from TRBV29-1 and TRBJ2-5; the D gene is possibly TRBD2 (6 bases). Trimming took off 4 bases at V and 0 bases at J, with 6 bases between the two ends. This CDR3 has 12 residues. CDR1 and CDR2 (germline): SQVTM, ANQGSEA. The CDR3 bases are TGCAGCGTTGGCGGGAACCAAGAGACCCAGTACTTC. Its protein is CSVGGNQETQYF.

This clone came up once. CDR3 coding DNA: TGTGCCAGCAGCGCGGGGGGGCCCGCTTACAATGAGCAGTTCTTC. It specifies CASSAGGPAYNEQFF. The chain uses TRBV7-9 and TRBJ2-1; 9 bases are shared with TRBD2. Germline V CDR1 and CDR2: SEHNR, FQNEAQ (reference sequence). V was clipped by 5 bases and J by 4 bases; unmatched bases: 6. The CDR3 length is 15 residues.

The J gene is TRBJ2-7, the V gene TRBV5-6, with D maybe TRBD1 (6 bases). The length of the CDR3 is 16 residues. Germline CDR1 is SGHDT and CDR2 is YYEEEE. The V end was cut by 0 bases, the J end by 0 bases, with 13 bases between. This CDR3 reads CASSLVGARSSYEQYF. Written as DNA, the CDR3 is TGTGCCAGCAGCTTGGTGGGGGCCAGGAGCTCCTACGAGCAGTACTTC.

The chain has TRBV19 and TRBJ2-7; 8 bases agree with TRBD1. Germline CDR1 is LNHDA and CDR2 is SQIVND (reference sequence). This CDR3 contains 13 residues. With 6 bases clipped from V and 3 bases from J, the junction kept 4 bases outside the gene matches. The CDR3 bases are TGTGCCAGTAGACACAGGGGGAACTACGAGCAGTACTTC. Encoded protein: CASRHRGNYEQYF.

The gene calls are TRBV4-2 and TRBJ2-7, with D possibly matching TRBD2 (5 bases). Germline assignment: CDR1 LGHNA and CDR2 YNFKEQ. V lost 0 bases and J lost 3, with 12 bases in between. The CDR3 runs 15 residues. The CDR3 DNA is TGTGCCAGCAGCCAAGATAACAGCGGCCTCTACGAGCAGTACTTC. This gives the protein CASSQDNSGLYEQYF.

This chain joins TRBV5-8 and TRBJ2-3, with TRBD2 matching 10 bases. CDR1 is SGHTS and CDR2 is YDEGEE in the germline V gene. Unmatched junction bases numbered 5, after V lost 2 bases and J lost 2 bases. This CDR3 spans 16 amino acids. For the CDR3, the DNA is TGTGCCAGCAGCTTACTAGCGGGAAACCCCACAGATACGCAGTATTTT. As protein: CASSLLAGNPTDTQYF. Full variable domain (rest looked up from reference TRBV5-8 and TRBJ2-3): EAGVTQSPTHLIKTRGQQATLRCSPISGHTSVYWYQQALGLGLQFLLWYDEGEERNRGNFPPRFSGRQFPNYSSELNVNALELEDSALYLCASSLLAGNPTDTQYFGPGTRLTVL.

This rearrangement joins TRBV11-3 to TRBJ2-1; D remains ambiguous. The CDR3 totals 13 residues. The V gene lost 2 bases and the J gene lost 7 bases, with 9 bases spanning the gap. The germline V gene has CDR1 SGHNT and CDR2 YENEEA. This CDR3 reads CASSLKNLNEQFF. In nucleotides, the CDR3 is TGTGCCAGCAGCTTAAAAAATCTTAATGAGCAGTTCTTC. The full variable domain, its missing parts supplied by reference TRBV11-3 and TRBJ2-1, is EAGVVQSPRYKIIEKKQPVAFWCNPISGHNTLYWYLQNLGQGPELLIRYENEEAVDDSQLPKDRFSAERLKGVDSTLKIQPAELGDSAVYLCASSLKNLNEQFFGPGTRLTVL.